The present T cell receptor beta chain was sequenced within a study of siplizumab effects on memory and regulatory T cells (dated by TCRdb to between 2019 and 2020). Regarding the study in general: The study examined how the anti-CD2 antibody siplizumab affects alloreactive T-cell subsets in allogeneic mixed lymphocyte reactions built from human PBMCs. Here is what the overall study found, with its caveats: Unstimulated naive T cells appeared to be more diverse than memory T cells, and naive cells seemed to make a substantial contribution to the alloresponse. Because sequences at frequencies below about 10^-5 were poorly captured, only a minor fraction of alloreactive clones could be mapped back to unstimulated subsets. The suppressive function of proliferating Tregs from siplizumab cultures was not functionally confirmed. About 75-97% of proliferating CD4+ or CD8+ clones could not be given a naive or memory phenotype. Of the alloreactive CD4+ clones that could be mapped, the Treg-derived share averaged about 70% with siplizumab compared with 26.9% in control reactions. The cumulative frequency of alloreactive sequences traceable to unstimulated CD4+ memory T cells was significantly reduced by siplizumab.

The germline V and J ends show losses of 0 bases and 9 bases respectively, and no gene match explains 10 bases of the junction. CDR1 SGHDT and CDR2 YYEEEE were looked up in the germline V gene. Measured from the cysteine to the phenylalanine, the CDR3 is 16 residues long. Of the read, only the CDR3 DNA is kept; its 48 bases are in frame from base 1. Library preparation employed the immunoSEQ multiplex PCR assay. Around 10^5 TCR templates per sample were assayed by the deep sequencing platform. Genomic DNA extracted from sorted T cells was the material used for TCRbeta CDR3 sequencing. The study's own analysis went as follows. Clonal analysis of TCRbeta CDR3 data was done in the R programming language. Alloreactive CD4+ and CD8+ clones were identified by comparing unstimulated samples to CFSE-low samples taken after the reaction. Regulatory or non-regulatory origin of alloreactive CD4+ clones was assigned by matching sequences to the sorted unstimulated Treg and non-Treg repertoires. TCRdb provides this immuneACCESS table in a form limited to in-frame rearrangements. Some clones are lacking; in checked studies, under half of them reflect an unresolved V gene, and why the rest are absent is not known. That table gives V, J and clone size, and the DNA gave D and trimming. Counted in this sample were 80,000 to 130,000 clones; 90% to 95% of them appeared once. Around 0.7% of the sample is taken by the ten largest.

As for this clone: Its antigen remains unidentified. Per-base qualities were not stored, and no clone one base away is much larger.

TCRbeta CDR3 sequencing was performed on sorted unstimulated T cells and on proliferating T cells recovered from mixed lymphocyte reactions. Fresh whole blood from around 11 HLA-typed healthy donors was used to isolate PBMCs. To map where alloreactive clones came from, unstimulated CD4+ regulatory T cells were FACS-sorted. The rearranged chain carries TRBV5-6 and TRBJ2-2; TRBD2 fits 8 bases in the junction. The sample consisted of Tregs sorted from blood. This sequence originates from a human donor in good health. CDR3 reads: CASSLVMSGSYRELFF. DNA sequence: TGTGCCAGCAGCTTGGTTATGAGCGGGAGTTATCGGGAGCTGTTTTTT.